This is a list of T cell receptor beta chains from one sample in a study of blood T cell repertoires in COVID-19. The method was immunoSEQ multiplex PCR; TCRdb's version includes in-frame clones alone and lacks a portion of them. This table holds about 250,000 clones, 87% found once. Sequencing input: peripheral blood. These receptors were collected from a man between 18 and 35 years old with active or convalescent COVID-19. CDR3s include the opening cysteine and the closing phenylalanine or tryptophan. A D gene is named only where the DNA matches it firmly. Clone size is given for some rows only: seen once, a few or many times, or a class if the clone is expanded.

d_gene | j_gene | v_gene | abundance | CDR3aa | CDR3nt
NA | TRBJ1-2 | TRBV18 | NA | CASSPSGGGYTF | TGTGCCAGCTCACCAAGCGGGGGTGGCTACACCTTC
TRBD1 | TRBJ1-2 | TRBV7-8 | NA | CASSLGSSGGTANYGYTF | TGTGCCAGCAGCTTAGGATCTTCAGGGGGCACCGCTAACTATGGCTACACCTTC
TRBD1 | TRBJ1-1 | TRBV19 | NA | CASSESGQANTEAFF | TGTGCCAGTAGTGAAAGCGGACAGGCGAACACTGAAGCTTTCTTT
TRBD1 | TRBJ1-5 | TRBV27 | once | CASSSTGSNQPQHF | TGTGCCAGCAGTTCGACAGGGAGCAATCAGCCCCAGCATTTT
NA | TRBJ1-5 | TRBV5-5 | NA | CASSLEEGFGSPQHF | TGTGCCAGCAGCTTGGAGGAGGGGTTTGGATCGCCCCAGCATTTT
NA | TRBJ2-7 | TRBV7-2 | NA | CASSPLGGAAYEQYF | TGTGCCAGCAGCCCCCTGGGGGGGGCGGCCTACGAGCAGTACTTC
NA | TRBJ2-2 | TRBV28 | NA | CASSLNPTGGRWELFF | TGTGCCAGCAGTTTGAACCCGACAGGCGGCCGCTGGGAGCTGTTTTTT
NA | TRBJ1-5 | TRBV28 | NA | CASSRRRAGQPQHF | TGTGCCAGCAGTAGGCGGAGAGCCGGTCAGCCCCAGCATTTT
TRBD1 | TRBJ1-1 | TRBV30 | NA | CALDREGLAEAFF | TGTGCCTTGGACAGGGAAGGATTGGCTGAAGCTTTCTTT
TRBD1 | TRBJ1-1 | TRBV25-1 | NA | CASSDTGGAEAFF | TGTGCCAGCAGCGATACAGGGGGAGCTGAAGCTTTCTTT
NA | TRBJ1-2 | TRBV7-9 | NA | CASSPRAGGGYTF | TGTGCCAGCAGCCCGCGGGCGGGAGGTGGCTACACCTTC
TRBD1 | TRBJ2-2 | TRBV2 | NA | CASSDITGQGSTGELFF | TGTGCCAGCAGTGACATTACGGGACAGGGTAGCACCGGGGAGCTGTTTTTT
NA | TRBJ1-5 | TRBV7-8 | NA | CASSLLILDRYGNQPQHF | TGTGCCAGCAGCTTACTAATCCTAGACAGGTATGGCAATCAGCCCCAGCATTTT
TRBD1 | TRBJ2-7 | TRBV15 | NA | CATSRGTGNYEQYF | TGTGCCACCAGCAGGGGGACAGGGAACTACGAGCAGTACTTC
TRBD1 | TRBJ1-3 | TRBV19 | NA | CASSSDRGHYGNTIYF | TGTGCCAGTAGTTCGGACAGGGGGCATTATGGAAACACCATATATTTT
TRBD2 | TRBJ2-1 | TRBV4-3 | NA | CASSEGLGFYNEQFF | TGCGCCAGCAGCGAGGGACTAGGCTTCTACAATGAGCAGTTCTTC
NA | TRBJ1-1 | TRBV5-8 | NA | CASSSTDHTEAFF | TGTGCCAGCAGCTCCACAGATCACACTGAAGCTTTCTTT